This T cell receptor (beta chain) stems from a study of blood T cell repertoires in COVID-19 (dated by TCRdb to about 2020). At the level of the whole study: The collaborator samples originated in the United States, Italy and Spain and spanned the acute and convalescent phases of COVID-19. The repertoires were released in a freely available public database meant as a resource for research on the immune response to SARS-CoV-2. The material from the prospective study consisted of cDNA or gDNA derived from T cells, B-cell-depleted T cells, or PBMCs. Where available, HLA class I and class II types were obtained from metadata supplied by the sample provider rather than from assay-based typing. Sample metadata almost always included a de-identified subject ID, COVID-19 status, age in years and sex. Deeply sampled blood TCRbeta repertoires from subjects exposed to, actively infected with, or recovered from COVID-19 were included in the dataset. The samples were drawn from two sources: the first 160 participants of the ongoing ImmuneRACE study, and 1,000 to 1,500 subjects contributed by 6 global collaborators.

The immunoSEQ Assay, a bias-controlled multiplex PCR, was used to amplify TCRbeta CDR3 regions from genomic DNA. In the paper's pipeline: Nucleated cell counts per sample were estimated from amplification of reference gene primers within the assay. To quantify the absolute abundance of each unique TCRbeta CDR3 rearrangement, sequence reads were collapsed and filtered. For each sample, productive Simpson clonality was calculated as the square root of Simpson's diversity index over productive rearrangements. TCRdb took over this immuneACCESS table, retaining in-frame rearrangements with V and J assigned. Such tables are incomplete; in checked studies, under half of the missing clones stem from an unresolved V gene, and the remainder is unexplained. V and J calls and clone size are those listed in that table; D and trimming were worked out from the DNA. The table for this sample lists roughly 400,000 clones; around 90% of them were counted only once. Around 0.6% of the sample lies in the top ten.

In the prospective study, participants were about 18 to 95 years old, resided in fewer than 25 geographic areas of the United States, and were enrolled through a virtual design. To assign participants to cohorts, the prospective study relied on clinical history that participants themselves reported in a screening survey and a study questionnaire. ImmuneRACE Cohort 3 recovered participants were defined by two consecutive negative NP/OP PCR tests, healthcare professional clearance, or symptom resolution. In the prospective study, mobile phlebotomists collected whole blood, serum and a nasopharyngeal or oropharyngeal swab from each participant. Prospective study participants could optionally give additional blood draws and questionnaires over a roughly 2-month period. Before DNA extraction, prospective study blood samples were shipped either frozen or at room temperature. In regard to this clone: This receptor's antigen is unknown. There are no base qualities to consult, and no much larger clone falls within one base.

General conclusions and limits of the study: The quantity of clinical and demographic metadata differed by source and by participant and was supplied without curation.

This receptor was identified in a man between 18 and 35 years old who had recovered from COVID-19. Sequenced input: PBMCs or T cells enriched from blood (not recorded which).

The DNA is as follows: TGTGCCAGCAGCACGGGACAGGGTAGGCACAATGAGCAGTTCTTC. Its protein product is CASSTGQGRHNEQFF. This sequence uses TRBV7-3 and TRBJ2-1; TRBD1 fits 9 bases in the junction. Sequences SGHTA (CDR1) and FQGTGA (CDR2) are obtained from the germline V gene. The cysteine opens and the phenylalanine closes a CDR3 of 15 amino acids. Only CDR3 DNA is held: 45 bases, read in frame from base 1. The germline V end is reduced by 5 bases and the J end by 5 bases; junction bases left unmatched: 7. The entire variable domain, with the stretches around the CDR3 drawn from the reference TRBV7-3 and TRBJ2-1 proteins, is GAGVSQTPSNKVTEKGKYVELRCDPISGHTALYWYRQSLGQGPEFLIYFQGTGAADDSGLPNDRFFAVRPEGSVSTLKIQRTERGDSAVYLCASSTGQGRHNEQFFGPGTRLTVL.